These T cell receptor beta chains were read from a single sample in a study of T cell changes during pregnancy in multiple sclerosis. Assay: immunoSEQ multiplex PCR; the TCRdb copy retains only in-frame clones and omits some. The sample records 30,000 to 35,000 clones, about 89% being singletons. Sample: CD8+ T cells from peripheral blood mononuclear cells, taken before pregnancy. Source of these receptors: a female donor with multiple sclerosis, enrolled in a pregnancy study. CDR3s leave out the opening cysteine and the closing phenylalanine or tryptophan. The order of the fields is J gene, V gene, CDR3 protein.

TRBJ2-7,TRBV7-9,ASSLASGRISYEQY
TRBJ1-5,TRBV4-1,ASSPRRGNQPQH
TRBJ1-2,TRBV25-1,ASSSWLGENGGYT
TRBJ1-1,TRBV7-4,ASSLALGPGEAF
TRBJ2-3,TRBV6-1,ASTPGVPDTQY
TRBJ1-1,TRBV7-6,ASSLGQMNTEAF
TRBJ2-1,TRBV13,ASSAYGSGGLYNEQF
TRBJ2-1,TRBV11-2,ASSWGPRGGRNEQF
TRBJ1-4,TRBV4-3,ASSHSFRDRGLIGEKLF
TRBJ2-7,TRBV6-7,AGLVNVGEQY
TRBJ1-5,TRBV6-4,ASLSSSLGNQPQH
TRBJ1-1,TRBV7-6,ASSLDPGLSEAF
TRBJ2-3,TRBV6-1,ASTQGGGADTQY
TRBJ2-7,TRBV7-9,ASSLVGDTDYEQY
TRBJ2-7,TRBV6-1,ASSEVQESSYEQY
TRBJ1-2,TRBV7-9,ASSLGGQKYGYT
TRBJ2-3,TRBV2,ATPFEGPTDTQY
TRBJ1-1,TRBV5-5,ASSRISQGANTEAF
TRBJ2-7,TRBV4-1,ASSQDRGGSYEQY
TRBJ1-1,TRBV19,ASSIRDTNTEAF
TRBJ2-1,TRBV28,ASSRSYNEQF
TRBJ2-7,TRBV7-2,ASSLWHTVEQY
TRBJ2-7,TRBV28,ASSWSGSIYEQY
TRBJ2-1,TRBV6-5,ASSNHAGGPDEQF